This T cell receptor beta chain emerged from a study of blood T cell repertoires in COVID-19. In the study overall: COVID-19 samples collected from the United States, Italy and Spain covered acute and convalescent phases. PBMCs, B-cell-depleted T cells, or T cells provided the cDNA or gDNA that made up the material.

The germline V gene encodes CDR1 SGHRS and CDR2 YFSETQ. This CDR3 spans 15 amino acids. J was trimmed by 6 bases and V by 4 bases; bases with no gene match: 9. Enrolment of Seattle patients took place during active infection, and they were followed longitudinally. Repertoires were generated with immunoSEQ multiplex PCR, while TCRdb's copy carries only in-frame clones and drops some. The table records about 64,000 clones, 80% to 90% of them present only once. This receptor was identified in a woman aged 55-70 years with COVID-19, enrolled during active disease. Sequencing input: peripheral blood. This chain connects TRBV5-1 to TRBJ2-1; TRBD1 agrees at 8 bases. The CDR3 DNA sequence: TGCGCCAGCAGCCCCGGACAGGGATTAGGCAATGAGCAGTTCTTC. It specifies CASSPGQGLGNEQFF. Filled out from reference TRBV5-1 and TRBJ2-1, the complete variable domain reads KAGVTQTPRYLIKTRGQQVTLSCSPISGHRSVSWYQQTPGQGLQFLFEYFSETQRNKGNFPGRFSGRQFSNSRSEMNVSTLELGDSALYLCASSPGQGLGNEQFFGPGTRLTVL.